Reported below is one TCR beta chain. The CDR3 runs 17 residues. Germline values: CDR1 PRHDT, CDR2 FYEKMQ (reference sequence). V gave up 0 bases and J gave up 8 bases; unmatched junction bases: 12. Clones were sequenced by immunoSEQ multiplex PCR, and TCRdb holds only the in-frame ones, with some missing. Of a few hundred thousand clones in the sample, roughly 86% were seen once. The sample belongs to a study of blood T cell repertoires in COVID-19. At the level of the study: COVID-19 samples, acute and convalescent, were from the United States, Italy and Spain.

Specimen: PBMCs or T cells enriched from blood (not recorded which). This sequence joins TRBV13 and TRBJ2-1, with 8 bases aligning to TRBD1. The receptor was isolated from a man younger than 45 who had recovered from COVID-19. For the CDR3, the DNA is TGTGCCAGCAGCTTAGGCTTGTCACAGGGGGTAGTGGATGAGCAGTTCTTC. Translated: CASSLGLSQGVVDEQFF.